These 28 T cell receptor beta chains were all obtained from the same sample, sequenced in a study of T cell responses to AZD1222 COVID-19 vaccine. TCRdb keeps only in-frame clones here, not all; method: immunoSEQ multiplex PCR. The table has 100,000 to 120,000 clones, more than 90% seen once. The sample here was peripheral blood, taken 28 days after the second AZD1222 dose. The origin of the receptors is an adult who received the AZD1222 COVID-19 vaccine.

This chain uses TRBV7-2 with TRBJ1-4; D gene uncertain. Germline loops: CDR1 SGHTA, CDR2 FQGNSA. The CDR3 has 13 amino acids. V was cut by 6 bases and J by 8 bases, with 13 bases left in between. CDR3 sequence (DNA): TGTGCCAGCAGTCCCGGGCAAAACGAAAAACTGTTTTTT. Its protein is CASSPGQNEKLFF.

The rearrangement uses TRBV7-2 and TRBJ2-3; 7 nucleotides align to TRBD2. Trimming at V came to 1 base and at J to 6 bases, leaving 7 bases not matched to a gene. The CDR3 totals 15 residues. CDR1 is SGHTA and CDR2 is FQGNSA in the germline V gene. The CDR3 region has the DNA TGTGCCAGCAGCTTAGGAGCGGGGTTTGGGGATACGCAGTATTTT. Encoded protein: CASSLGAGFGDTQYF.

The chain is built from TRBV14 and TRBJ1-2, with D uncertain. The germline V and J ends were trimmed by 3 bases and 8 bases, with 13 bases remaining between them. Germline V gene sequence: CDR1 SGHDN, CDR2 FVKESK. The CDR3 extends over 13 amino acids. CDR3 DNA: TGTGCCAGCAGCCATACCTGGGAGATGGGCTACACCTTC. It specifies CASSHTWEMGYTF.

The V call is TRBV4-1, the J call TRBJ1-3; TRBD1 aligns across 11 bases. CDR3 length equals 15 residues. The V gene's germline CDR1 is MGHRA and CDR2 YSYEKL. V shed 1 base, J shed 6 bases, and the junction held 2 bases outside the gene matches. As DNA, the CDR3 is TGCGCCAGCAGCCAAGGGACAGGGGGCGAAAACACCATATATTTT. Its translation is CASSQGTGGENTIYF.

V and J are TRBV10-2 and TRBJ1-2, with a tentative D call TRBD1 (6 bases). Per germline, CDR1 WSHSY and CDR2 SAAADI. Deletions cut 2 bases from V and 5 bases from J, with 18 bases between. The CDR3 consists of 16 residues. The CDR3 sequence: CASSEGQLNFWYGYTF. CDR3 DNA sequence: TGCGCCAGCAGTGAGGGACAGCTCAACTTTTGGTATGGCTACACCTTC.

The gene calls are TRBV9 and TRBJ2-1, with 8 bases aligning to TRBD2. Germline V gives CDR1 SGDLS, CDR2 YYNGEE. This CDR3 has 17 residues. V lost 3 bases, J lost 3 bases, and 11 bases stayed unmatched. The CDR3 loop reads CASSAIHRRGDYNEQFF. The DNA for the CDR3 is TGTGCCAGCAGCGCCATCCATAGGCGGGGGGACTACAATGAGCAGTTCTTC.

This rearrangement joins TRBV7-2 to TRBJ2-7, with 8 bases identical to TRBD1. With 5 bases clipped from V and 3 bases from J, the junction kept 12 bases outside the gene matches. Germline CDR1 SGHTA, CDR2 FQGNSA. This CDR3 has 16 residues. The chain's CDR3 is CASSVQGTGGVYEQYF. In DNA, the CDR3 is TGTGCCAGCAGCGTACAAGGGACAGGCGGTGTCTACGAGCAGTACTTC. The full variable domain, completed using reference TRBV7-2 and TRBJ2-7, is GAGVSQSPSNKVTEKGKDVELRCDPISGHTALYWYRQSLGQGLEFLIYFQGNSAPDKSGLPSDRFSAERTGGSVSTLTIQRTQQEDSAVYLCASSVQGTGGVYEQYFGPGTRLTVT.

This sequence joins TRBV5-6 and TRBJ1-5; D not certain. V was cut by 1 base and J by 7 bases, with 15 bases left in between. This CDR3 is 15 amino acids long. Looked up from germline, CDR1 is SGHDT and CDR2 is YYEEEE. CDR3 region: CASSLLGVKSQPQHF. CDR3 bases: TGTGCCAGCAGCTTGCTCGGGGTCAAAAGCCAGCCCCAGCATTTT.

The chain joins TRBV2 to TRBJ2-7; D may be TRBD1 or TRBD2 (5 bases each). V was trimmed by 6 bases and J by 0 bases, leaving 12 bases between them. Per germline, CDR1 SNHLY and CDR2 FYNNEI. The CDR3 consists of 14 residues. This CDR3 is CASSTGPRSYEQYF. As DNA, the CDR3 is TGTGCCAGCAGCACGGGACCCCGCTCCTACGAGCAGTACTTC. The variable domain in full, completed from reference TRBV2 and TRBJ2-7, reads EPEVTQTPSHQVTQMGQEVILRCVPISNHLYFYWYRQILGQKVEFLVSFYNNEISEKSEIFDDQFSVERPDGSNFTLKIRSTKLEDSAMYFCASSTGPRSYEQYFGPGTRLTVT.

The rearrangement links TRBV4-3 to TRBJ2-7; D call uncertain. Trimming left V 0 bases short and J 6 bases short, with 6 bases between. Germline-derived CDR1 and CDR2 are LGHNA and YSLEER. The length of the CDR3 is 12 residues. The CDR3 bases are TGCGCCAGCAGCCAAGATTGGAGCGAGCAGTACTTC. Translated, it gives CASSQDWSEQYF.

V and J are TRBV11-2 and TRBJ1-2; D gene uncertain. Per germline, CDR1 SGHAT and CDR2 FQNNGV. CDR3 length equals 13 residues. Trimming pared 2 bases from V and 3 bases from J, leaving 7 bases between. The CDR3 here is CASSLSPDYGYTF. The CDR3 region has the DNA TGTGCCAGCAGCTTAAGCCCGGACTATGGCTACACCTTC.

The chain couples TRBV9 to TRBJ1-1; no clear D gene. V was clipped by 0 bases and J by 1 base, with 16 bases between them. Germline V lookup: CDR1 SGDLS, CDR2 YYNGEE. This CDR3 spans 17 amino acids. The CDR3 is CASSVVIGGDWNTEAFF. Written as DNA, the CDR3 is TGTGCCAGCAGCGTAGTAATTGGCGGGGATTGGAACACTGAAGCTTTCTTT. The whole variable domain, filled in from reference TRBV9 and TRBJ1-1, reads DSGVTQTPKHLITATGQRVTLRCSPRSGDLSVYWYQQSLDQGLQFLIQYYNGEERAKGNILERFSAQQFPDLHSELNLSSLELGDSALYFCASSVVIGGDWNTEAFFGQGTRLTVV.

CDR3 sequence (DNA): TGTGCCAGCAGCGTACCGGGACAGGGGGCTGGTGGCTACACCTTC. Its protein is CASSVPGQGAGGYTF. This chain uses TRBV5-4 with TRBJ1-2; 12 bases fit TRBD1. Germline loops: CDR1 SGHNT, CDR2 YYREEE (reference sequence). J lost 7 bases, V lost 4 bases, and 8 bases had no gene match. CDR3 size: 15 residues. Variable domain in full (rest from reference TRBV5-4 and TRBJ1-2): ETGVTQSPTHLIKTRGQQVTLRCSSQSGHNTVSWYQQALGQGPQFIFQYYREEENGRGNFPPRFSGLQFPNYSSELNVNALELDDSALYLCASSVPGQGAGGYTFGSGTRLTVV.

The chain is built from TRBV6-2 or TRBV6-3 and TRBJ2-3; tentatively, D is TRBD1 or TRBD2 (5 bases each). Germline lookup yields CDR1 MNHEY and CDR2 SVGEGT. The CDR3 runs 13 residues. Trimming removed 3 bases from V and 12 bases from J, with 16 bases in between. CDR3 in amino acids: CASSYSGTQNQYF. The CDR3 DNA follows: TGTGCCAGCAGTTATTCCGGGACCCAAAATCAGTATTTT.

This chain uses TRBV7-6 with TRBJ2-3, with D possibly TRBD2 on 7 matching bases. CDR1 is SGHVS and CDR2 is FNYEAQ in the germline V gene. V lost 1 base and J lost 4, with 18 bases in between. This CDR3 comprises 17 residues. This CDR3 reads CASSLETGGALADTQYF. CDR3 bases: TGTGCCAGCAGCTTAGAGACGGGGGGCGCTTTGGCAGATACGCAGTATTTT.

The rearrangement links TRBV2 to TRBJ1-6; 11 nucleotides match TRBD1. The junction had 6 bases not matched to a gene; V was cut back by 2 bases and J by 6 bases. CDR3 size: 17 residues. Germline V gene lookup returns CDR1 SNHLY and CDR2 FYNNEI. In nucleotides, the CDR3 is TGTGCCAGCAGTGAACGTCGGACAGGGGGCGTTAATTCACCCCTCCACTTT. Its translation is CASSERRTGGVNSPLHF.

CDR3: CASSQADLYEQYF. The CDR3 DNA sequence: TGTGCCAGCAGCCAAGCGGACCTCTACGAGCAGTACTTC. The V and J genes are TRBV3-1 (or the pseudogene TRBV3-2) and TRBJ2-7; D is unclear. The germline V gene encodes CDR1 LGHDT and CDR2 YNNKEL (reference sequence). The CDR3 loop spans 13 amino acids. V dropped 1 base and J dropped 3 bases, with 7 bases sitting between them.

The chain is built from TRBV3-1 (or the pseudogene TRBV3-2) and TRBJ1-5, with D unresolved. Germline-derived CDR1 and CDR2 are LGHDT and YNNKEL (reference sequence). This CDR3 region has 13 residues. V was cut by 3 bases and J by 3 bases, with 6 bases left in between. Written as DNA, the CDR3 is TGTGCCAGCAGCCAGGATCTCAATCAGCCCCAGCATTTT. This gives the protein CASSQDLNQPQHF.

The CDR3 spells CASSASFRTTYYGYTF. Here the CDR3 DNA reads TGTGCCAGCAGTGCTTCTTTCAGGACCACCTACTATGGCTACACCTTC. The chain joins TRBV6-1 to TRBJ1-2; no definite D call. The length of the CDR3 is 16 residues. The germline CDR1 and CDR2 sequences are MNHNS and SASEGT. V gave up 4 bases and J gave up 3 bases, with 18 bases separating them.

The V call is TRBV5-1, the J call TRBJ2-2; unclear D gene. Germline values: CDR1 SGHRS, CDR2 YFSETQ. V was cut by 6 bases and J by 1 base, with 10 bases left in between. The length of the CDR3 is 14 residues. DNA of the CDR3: TGCGCCAGCACCTCCAGGCAGAACACCGGGGAGCTGTTTTTT. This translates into CASTSRQNTGELFF. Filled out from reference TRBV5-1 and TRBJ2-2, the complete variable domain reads KAGVTQTPRYLIKTRGQQVTLSCSPISGHRSVSWYQQTPGQGLQFLFEYFSETQRNKGNFPGRFSGRQFSNSRSEMNVSTLELGDSALYLCASTSRQNTGELFFGEGSRLTVL.

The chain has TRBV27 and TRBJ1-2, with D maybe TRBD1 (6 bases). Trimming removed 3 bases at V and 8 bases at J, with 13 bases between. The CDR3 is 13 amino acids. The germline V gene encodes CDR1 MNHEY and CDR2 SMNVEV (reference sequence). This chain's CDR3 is CASSLRRGGGYTF. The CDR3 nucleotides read TGTGCCAGCAGTTTGCGCAGGGGTGGCGGCTACACCTTC.

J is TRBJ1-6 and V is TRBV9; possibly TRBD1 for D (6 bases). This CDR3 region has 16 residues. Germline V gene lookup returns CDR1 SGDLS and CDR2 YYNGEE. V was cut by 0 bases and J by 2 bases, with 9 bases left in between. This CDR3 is CASSVGGGTYNSPLHF. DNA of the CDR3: TGTGCCAGCAGCGTAGGAGGGGGAACCTATAATTCACCCCTCCACTTT.

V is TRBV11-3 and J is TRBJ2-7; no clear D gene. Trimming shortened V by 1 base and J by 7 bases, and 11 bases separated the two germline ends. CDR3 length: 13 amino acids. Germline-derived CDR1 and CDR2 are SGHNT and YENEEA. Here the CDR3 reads CASSLVVGREQYF. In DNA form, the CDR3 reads TGTGCCAGCAGCTTAGTGGTGGGTCGGGAGCAGTACTTC. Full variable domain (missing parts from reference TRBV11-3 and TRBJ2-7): EAGVVQSPRYKIIEKKQPVAFWCNPISGHNTLYWYLQNLGQGPELLIRYENEEAVDDSQLPKDRFSAERLKGVDSTLKIQPAELGDSAVYLCASSLVVGREQYFGPGTRLTVT.

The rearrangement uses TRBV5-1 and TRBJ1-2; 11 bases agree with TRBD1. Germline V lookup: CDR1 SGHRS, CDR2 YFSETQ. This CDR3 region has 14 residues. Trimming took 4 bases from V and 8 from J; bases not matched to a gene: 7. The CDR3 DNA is TGCGCCAGCAGCCCGGGACAGGGGGTTGGAGGCTACACCTTC. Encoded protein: CASSPGQGVGGYTF.

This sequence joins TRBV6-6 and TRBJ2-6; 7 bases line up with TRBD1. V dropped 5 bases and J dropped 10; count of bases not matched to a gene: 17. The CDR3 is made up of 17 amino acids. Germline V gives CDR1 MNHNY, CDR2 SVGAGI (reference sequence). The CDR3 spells CASSPTYRGTTSNVLTF. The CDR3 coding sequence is TGTGCCAGCAGTCCTACGTACAGGGGAACTACGTCGAACGTCCTGACTTTC.

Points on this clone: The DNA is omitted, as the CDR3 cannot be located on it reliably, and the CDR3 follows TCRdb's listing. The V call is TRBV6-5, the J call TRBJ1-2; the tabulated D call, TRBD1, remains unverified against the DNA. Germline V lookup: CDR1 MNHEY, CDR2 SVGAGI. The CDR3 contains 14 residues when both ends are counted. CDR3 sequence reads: CASSTSGQDYGYTF.

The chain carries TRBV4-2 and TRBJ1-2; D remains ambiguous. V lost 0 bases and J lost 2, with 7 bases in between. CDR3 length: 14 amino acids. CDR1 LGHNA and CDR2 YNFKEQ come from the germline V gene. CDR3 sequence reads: CASSQDITNYGYTF. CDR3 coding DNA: TGTGCCAGCAGCCAAGATATAACGAACTATGGCTACACCTTC.

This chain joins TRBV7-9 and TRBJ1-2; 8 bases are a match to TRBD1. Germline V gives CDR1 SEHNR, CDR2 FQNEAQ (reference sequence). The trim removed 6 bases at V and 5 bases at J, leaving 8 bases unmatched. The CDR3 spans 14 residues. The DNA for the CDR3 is TGTGCCAGCAGACCTGGACAGGGAGGTTATGGCTACACCTTC. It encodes CASRPGQGGYGYTF.